This T cell receptor beta chain was documented in a study of cytomegalovirus exposure and HLA in healthy donors. Broader study findings: There were a few CMV-associated chains whose specificity for CMV antigens was confirmed in vitro. The only immune exposure information that was available was CMV serostatus.

In its sample, this clone was seen once. Its specificity is unknown. The CDR3 is 17 amino acids. Germline-derived CDR1 and CDR2 are MDHEN and SYDVKM. With 3 bases clipped from V and 5 bases from J, the junction kept 12 bases outside the gene matches. The study ran its PCR with 60 Vbeta and 13 Jbeta primers. The assay was immunoSEQ multiplex PCR, and TCRdb's table has in-frame clones only and misses some. The sample carries about 150,000 clones, 70% to 80% recorded once. The sample consisted of PBMCs. The chain uses TRBV28 and TRBJ2-1; TRBD2 matches 8 bases. The sequence was obtained from an older woman in good health and CMV-seropositive. The chain's CDR3 is CASSFPRGGGRNNEQFF. The CDR3 DNA follows: TGTGCCAGCAGTTTTCCCCGTGGAGGCGGGAGGAACAATGAGCAGTTCTTC.